This TCR beta chain was sequenced in a study of T cells in Graves' hyperthyroidism and ophthalmopathy. Overall study: Any treatment followed the collection of peripheral blood at initial diagnosis.

General study findings and limits: Most thyroid clonotypes that were expanded above 0.001 also turned up in blood.

For this clonotype: The antigen is unknown.

Deletions cut 9 bases from V and 0 bases from J, with 16 bases between. CDR3 length equals 15 residues. CDR1 SGHRS and CDR2 YFSETQ come from the germline V gene. Lactation, pregnancy, other autoimmune disease or uncontrolled infection excluded patients. Researchers took RNA transcripts and amplified the TCR beta CDR3 regions from them. In the first-round RT-PCR of the TCR CDR3, the HTBI primer set was used. TCRdb re-derived calls from the multiplex PCR reads in MiXCR, one entry per CDR3 protein. The table lists around 520,000 distinct CDR3 sequences, 12% to 15% of them singletons, with 14% in the top ten.

This receptor was identified in a woman aged 35 to 49 with Graves' hyperthyroidism. The rearrangement uses TRBV5-1 and TRBJ2-4; D could derive from TRBD1 or TRBD2 (5 bases each). Sequencing was performed on blood. CDR3 amino acids: CATLRGAVAKNIQYF. The CDR3 bases are TGCGCCACCCTCCGGGGCGCGGTAGCCAAAAACATTCAGTACTTC.